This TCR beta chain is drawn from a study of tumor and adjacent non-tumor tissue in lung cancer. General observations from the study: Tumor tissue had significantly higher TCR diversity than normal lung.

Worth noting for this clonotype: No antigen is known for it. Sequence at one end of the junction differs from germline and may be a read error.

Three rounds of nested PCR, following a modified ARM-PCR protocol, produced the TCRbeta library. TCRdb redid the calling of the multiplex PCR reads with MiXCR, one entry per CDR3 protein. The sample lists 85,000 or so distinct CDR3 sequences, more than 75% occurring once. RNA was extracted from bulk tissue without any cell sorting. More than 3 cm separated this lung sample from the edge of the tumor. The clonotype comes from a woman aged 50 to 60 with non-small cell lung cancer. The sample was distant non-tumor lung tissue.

CDR3: CASSHTVEAVPYEQYF. CDR3 in DNA: TGCGCCAGCAGCCATACAGTAGAGGCGGTCCCATACGAGCAATACTTC. The rearrangement joins TRBV4-2 to TRBJ2-7; D call uncertain. Germline V gives CDR1 LGHNA, CDR2 YNFKEQ. This CDR3 is built from 16 residues.